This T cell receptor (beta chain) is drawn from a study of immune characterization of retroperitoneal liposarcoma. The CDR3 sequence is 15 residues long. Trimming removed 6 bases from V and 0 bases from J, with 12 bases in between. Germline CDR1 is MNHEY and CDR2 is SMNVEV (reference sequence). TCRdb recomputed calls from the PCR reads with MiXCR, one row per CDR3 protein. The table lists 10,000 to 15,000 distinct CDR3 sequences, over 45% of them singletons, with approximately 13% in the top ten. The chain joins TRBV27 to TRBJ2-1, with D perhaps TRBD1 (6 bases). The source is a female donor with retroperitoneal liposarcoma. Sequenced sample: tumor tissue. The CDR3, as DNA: TGTGCCAGCAGGTTAAACAGGGTCTCCTACAATGAGCAGTTCTTC. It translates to CASRLNRVSYNEQFF.